Following are 14 T cell receptor beta chains from one sample sequenced in a study of blood T cell repertoires in COVID-19. Measured with immunoSEQ multiplex PCR; TCRdb has only the in-frame clones, and not every one. The sample contains roughly 280,000 clones, about 91% of which appear only once. The sequencing input was PBMCs or T cells enriched from blood (not recorded which). These receptors were collected from a man aged 35 to 55 who had been exposed to COVID-19.

The CDR3 DNA sequence: TGCGCCAGCGCGCCGGGGGATAGCAATCAGCCCCAGCATTTT. This sequence encodes CASAPGDSNQPQHF. V is TRBV5-1 and J is TRBJ1-5; D possibly corresponds to TRBD1 (5 bases). Germline loops: CDR1 SGHRS, CDR2 YFSETQ. The CDR3 covers 14 residues. Trimming took off 7 bases at V and 0 bases at J, with 11 bases between the two ends.

V is TRBV28 and J is TRBJ2-7; perhaps TRBD1 as D (5 bases). V lost 6 bases and J lost 3, with 15 bases in between. Germline V CDR1 and CDR2: MDHEN, SYDVKM. The CDR3 runs 14 residues. The CDR3 reads CASRTAGVHYEQYF. In nucleotides, the CDR3 is TGTGCCAGCAGGACAGCCGGAGTACACTACGAGCAGTACTTC. Looking up the rest from reference TRBV28 and TRBJ2-7 gives the full variable domain: DVKVTQSSRYLVKRTGEKVFLECVQDMDHENMFWYRQDPGLGLRLIYFSYDVKMKEKGDIPEGYSVSREKKERFSLILESASTNQTSMYLCASRTAGVHYEQYFGPGTRLTVT.

The rearrangement joins TRBV7-6 to TRBJ2-7; TRBD2 agrees at 7 bases. Germline V lookup: CDR1 SGHVS, CDR2 FNYEAQ. Trimming removed 4 bases from V and 4 bases from J; junction bases left unmatched: 4. There are 13 residues in the CDR3. The CDR3 reads CASSSQRGYEQYF. The CDR3 region has the DNA TGTGCCAGCAGCTCACAGCGGGGATACGAGCAGTACTTC.

This clone was observed once. This chain links TRBV11-2 with TRBJ2-7; 9 bases map to TRBD1. The germline gives CDR1 SGHAT, CDR2 FQNNGV. This CDR3 is built from 15 residues. The J segment lost 2 bases and the V segment lost 1 base, leaving 3 bases of the junction unmatched. The CDR3 region has the DNA TGTGCCAGCAGCTTAGGTCGGACAGGGGCCTACGAGCAGTACTTC. Translating it yields CASSLGRTGAYEQYF.

The V call is TRBV7-8, the J call TRBJ1-2; no firm D call. Trimming pared 5 bases from V and 2 bases from J, leaving 6 bases between. CDR3 length: 12 residues. Looked up from germline, CDR1 is SGHVS and CDR2 is FQNEAQ. The CDR3 bases are TGTGCCAGCAGCCCTAGGAACTATGGCTACACCTTC. The encoded protein is CASSPRNYGYTF.

The rearrangement links TRBV3-1 (or the pseudogene TRBV3-2) to TRBJ2-7; unclear D gene. Trimming took 4 bases from V and 2 from J, leaving 12 bases between them. CDR3 length: 14 amino acids. CDR1 is LGHDT, CDR2 YNNKEL, per germline (reference sequence). DNA of the CDR3: TGTGCCAGCAGCCCAACAGACGTCGCCTACGAGCAGTACTTC. Amino acids: CASSPTDVAYEQYF.

Worth noting for this clone: The limits of the CDR3 on the DNA are not certain, so only TCRdb's listed CDR3 is given. The V and J genes are TRBV29-1 and TRBJ2-1; the D call in the table, TRBD1, was not verified against the DNA. CDR1 is SQVTM, CDR2 ANQGSEA, per germline. The CDR3 comprises 18 residues, both ends counted. The chain's CDR3 is CSVEGTGGAFGGGSVPFF.

The chain employs TRBV6-1 and TRBJ2-1, with D perhaps TRBD2 (5 bases). Looked up from germline, CDR1 is MNHNS and CDR2 is SASEGT. The CDR3 length is 17 residues. V gave up 4 bases and J gave up 0 bases, with 16 bases separating them. CDR3 amino acids: CASSGRRLGSSYNEQFF. Here the CDR3 DNA reads TGTGCCAGCAGTGGAAGAAGACTGGGGAGCTCCTACAATGAGCAGTTCTTC.

This clone was counted once. This rearrangement joins TRBV5-1 to TRBJ1-4; D might be TRBD1 (6 bases). Looked up from germline, CDR1 is SGHRS and CDR2 is YFSETQ. V lost 4 bases and J lost 8, with 15 bases in between. The CDR3 loop spans 14 amino acids. Here the CDR3 DNA reads TGCGCCAGCAGCACAGACAGGTGGGGCGAAAAACTGTTTTTT. Protein sequence: CASSTDRWGEKLFF.

J is TRBJ2-5 and V is TRBV28, with 9 nucleotides matching TRBD2. The germline V gene encodes CDR1 MDHEN and CDR2 SYDVKM. The CDR3 extends over 16 amino acids. V shed 5 bases, J shed 1 base, and the junction held 8 bases outside the gene matches. This chain's CDR3 is CASSGGLAGFQETQYF. The CDR3 bases are TGTGCCAGCAGTGGGGGGCTAGCGGGATTCCAAGAGACCCAGTACTTC.

The chain joins TRBV7-9 to TRBJ1-3; D might be TRBD1 (5 bases). V lost 1 base and J 4 bases, leaving 11 bases between the germline ends. The length of the CDR3 is 15 residues. CDR1 is SEHNR and CDR2 is FQNEAQ in the germline V gene (reference sequence). CDR3 coding DNA: TGTGCCAGCAGCTTAGAGGGGCCGAGAGGAAACACCATATATTTT. It codes for CASSLEGPRGNTIYF.

The rearrangement links TRBV25-1 to TRBJ1-3, with D possibly TRBD1 on 5 matching bases. This CDR3 region has 14 residues. V gave up 6 bases and J gave up 3 bases, with 12 bases separating them. Germline V gene sequence: CDR1 MGHDK, CDR2 SYGVNS. The CDR3, as DNA: TGTGCCAGCAGGTCAGGGTCTGGTGGAAACACCATATATTTT. It codes for CASRSGSGGNTIYF.

This clone appeared once. This sequence joins TRBV7-2 and TRBJ2-1, with 9 bases lining up with TRBD2. There are 15 residues in the CDR3. In germline, CDR1 is SGHTA, CDR2 FQGNSA. After removal of 5 bases from V and 4 bases from J, the junction contained 6 bases not matched to a gene. The CDR3 bases are TGTGCCAGCAGCACGCTAGCGGGGTATTACAATGAGCAGTTCTTC. Translating it yields CASSTLAGYYNEQFF.

V is TRBV5-6 and J is TRBJ1-6, with D possibly being TRBD1 (5 bases). With 6 bases removed from V and 0 bases from J, the gap between germline ends came to 13 bases. The CDR3 loop spans 16 amino acids. Germline V gene data show CDR1 as SGHDT and CDR2 as YYEEEE. Here the CDR3 reads CASTPSGGSYNSPLHF. Here the CDR3 DNA reads TGTGCCAGCACCCCTTCGGGGGGCTCCTATAATTCACCCCTCCACTTT. Full variable domain (rest looked up from reference TRBV5-6 and TRBJ1-6): DAGVTQSPTHLIKTRGQQVTLRCSPKSGHDTVSWYQQALGQGPQFIFQYYEEEERQRGNFPDRFSGHQFPNYSSELNVNALLLGDSALYLCASTPSGGSYNSPLHFGNGTRLTVT.